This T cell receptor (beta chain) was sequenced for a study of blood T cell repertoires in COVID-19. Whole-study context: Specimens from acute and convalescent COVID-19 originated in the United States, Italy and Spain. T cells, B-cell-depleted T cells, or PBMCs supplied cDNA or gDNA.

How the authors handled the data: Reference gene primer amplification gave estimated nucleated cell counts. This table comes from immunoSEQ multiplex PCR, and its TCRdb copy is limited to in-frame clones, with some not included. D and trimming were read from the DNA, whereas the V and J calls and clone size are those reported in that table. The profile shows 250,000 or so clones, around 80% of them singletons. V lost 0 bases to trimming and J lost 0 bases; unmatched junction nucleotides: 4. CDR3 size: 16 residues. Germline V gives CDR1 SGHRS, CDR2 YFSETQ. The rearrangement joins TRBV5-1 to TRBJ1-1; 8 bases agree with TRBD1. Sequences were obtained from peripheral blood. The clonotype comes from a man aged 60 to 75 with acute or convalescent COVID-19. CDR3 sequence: CASSLGAGGLNTEAFF. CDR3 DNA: TGCGCCAGCAGCTTGGGGGCAGGGGGCCTGAACACTGAAGCTTTCTTT.